The 13 T cell receptor beta chains given below trace back to one sample, sequenced in a study of graft-versus-host responses after intestinal transplantation. This table comes from immunoSEQ multiplex PCR, and its TCRdb copy is limited to in-frame clones, with some not included. This table has under 150,000 clones, about 95% appearing once. These receptors lack a known antigen. This specimen consisted of unstimulated CD8+ T cells sorted from spleen or lymph node cells, obtained before intestinal transplant. These receptors came from a human donor who received an intestinal transplant.

The chain recombines TRBV6-1 with TRBJ1-5; D unclear. Trimming cost V 5 bases and J 8 bases, with 19 bases left between them. Germline values: CDR1 MNHNS, CDR2 SASEGT. The CDR3 spans 15 residues. CDR3 sequence: CASSPQGRAREPQHF. The CDR3 DNA sequence: TGTGCCAGCAGTCCACAAGGTCGCGCACGGGAGCCCCAGCATTTT.

The chain joins TRBV4-2 to TRBJ2-2, with TRBD2 identical over 8 bases. With V trimmed by 4 bases and J by 3 bases, 16 bases remained unmatched. Looked up from germline, CDR1 is LGHNA and CDR2 is YNFKEQ. The CDR3 runs to 19 residues. CDR3 sequence (DNA): TGTGCCAGCAGCCGGAAAGGACAACTAGCGGAGGGGTACACCGGGGAGCTGTTTTTT. Its translation: CASSRKGQLAEGYTGELFF.

The CDR3 DNA reads as TGCGCCAGCAGCCAAGAAAGGGGGCGCAGCTATGGCTACACCTTC. Its protein product is CASSQERGRSYGYTF. The chain carries TRBV4-3 and TRBJ1-2; TRBD1 aligns across 7 bases. The germline V gene encodes CDR1 LGHNA and CDR2 YSLEER. This CDR3 is built from 15 residues. V lost 0 bases and J lost 4; bases outside the gene matches: 5.

V usage is TRBV19 and J usage is TRBJ1-1; D perhaps matches TRBD1 (6 bases). V was clipped by 1 base and J by 1 base, with 13 bases between them. This CDR3 comprises 16 residues. CDR1 is LNHDA and CDR2 is SQIVND in the germline V gene (reference sequence). The CDR3 protein is CASSIGGRGANTEAFF. The CDR3 bases are TGTGCCAGTAGTATAGGGGGCAGGGGCGCGAACACTGAAGCTTTCTTT.

The J gene is TRBJ2-7, the V gene TRBV27; 8 positions agree with TRBD2. Germline CDR1 and CDR2: MNHEY and SMNVEV (reference sequence). CDR3 length: 14 residues. J lost 1 base, V lost 5 bases, and 4 bases had no gene match. In DNA form, the CDR3 reads TGTGCCAGCAGTCCCGGACTAGCTTCCTACGAGCAGTACTTC. Its translation is CASSPGLASYEQYF.

This chain's CDR3 is CASSPFPTSVGNTIYF. The CDR3, as DNA: TGTGCCAGCAGTCCCTTCCCGACCAGCGTCGGAAACACCATATATTTT. The rearrangement links TRBV28 to TRBJ1-3; D unresolved. Germline CDR1 and CDR2: MDHEN and SYDVKM. This CDR3 has 16 amino acids. Trimming removed 5 bases at V and 4 bases at J, with 18 bases between. Full variable domain (rest looked up from reference TRBV28 and TRBJ1-3): DVKVTQSSRYLVKRTGEKVFLECVQDMDHENMFWYRQDPGLGLRLIYFSYDVKMKEKGDIPEGYSVSREKKERFSLILESASTNQTSMYLCASSPFPTSVGNTIYFGEGSWLTVV.

The chain couples TRBV11-1 to TRBJ2-7; 7 bases agree with TRBD2. After removal of 4 bases from V and 0 bases from J, the junction contained 9 bases not matched to a gene. The germline gives CDR1 SGHAT, CDR2 FQDESV (reference sequence). This CDR3 is 16 amino acids long. For the CDR3, the DNA is TGTGCCAGCAGCTCAATCGGGGGGACGAGCTCCTACGAGCAGTACTTC. It is translated as CASSSIGGTSSYEQYF.

The chain carries TRBV19 and TRBJ2-3; no clear D gene. The length of the CDR3 is 13 residues. Per germline, CDR1 LNHDA and CDR2 SQIVND (reference sequence). The ends were cut back, 7 bases at V and 0 bases at J, with 8 bases in the middle. The CDR3: CASTVRSTDTQYF. The DNA for the CDR3 is TGTGCCAGTACGGTGAGGAGCACAGATACGCAGTATTTT.

This rearrangement joins TRBV5-5 to TRBJ2-7; D may be TRBD1 (6 bases). Germline CDR1 and CDR2: SGHKS and YYEKEE (reference sequence). V gave up 2 bases and J gave up 4 bases, with 13 bases separating them. CDR3 length: 14 amino acids. The CDR3 protein is CASSFRQGLYEQYF. The DNA of the CDR3 is TGTGCCAGCAGCTTCAGGCAGGGGTTATACGAGCAGTACTTC.

The chain is built from TRBV28 and TRBJ2-5, with TRBD2 matching over 8 bases. The end of the DNA aligns better with TRBJ2-7, so the J call may be wrong. The CDR3 is made up of 12 amino acids. The germline gives CDR1 MDHEN, CDR2 SYDVKM. This CDR3 is CASRGTRAEQYF. CDR3 sequence (DNA): TGTGCCAGCCGCGGGACTAGGGCCGAGCAGTACTTC.

The chain carries TRBV9 and TRBJ2-1, with D possibly TRBD1 on 5 matching bases. The CDR3 consists of 14 residues. From germline, CDR1 is SGDLS and CDR2 YYNGEE. Trimming stripped 3 bases from V and 9 bases from J, with 16 bases between. The CDR3 nucleotides read TGTGCCAGCAGCGCGAGTGGGGCTCTCGGTGAGCAGTTCTTC. It is translated as CASSASGALGEQFF.

The V gene is TRBV29-1, the J gene TRBJ2-6; 8 bases match TRBD1. Germline V gene sequence: CDR1 SQVTM, CDR2 ANQGSEA. Germline trimming cut 5 bases from V and 1 base from J; bases unmatched to any gene: 10. The CDR3 consists of 17 residues. In DNA, the CDR3 is TGCAGCGTTTCGACAGGGGAGACCTCTTCTGGGGCCAACGTCCTGACTTTC. This translates into CSVSTGETSSGANVLTF.

This CDR3 reads CAITPTSGRGPSTDTQYF. The CDR3 DNA reads as TGTGCCATCACCCCGACTAGCGGGAGGGGACCTAGCACAGATACGCAGTATTTT. The rearrangement joins TRBV10-3 to TRBJ2-3; 14 nucleotides agree with TRBD2. Germline assignment: CDR1 ENHRY and CDR2 SYGVKD. The length of the CDR3 is 18 residues. V lost 7 bases and J lost 0; bases outside the gene matches: 9.